Listed below are T cell receptor beta chains from one sample, sequenced in a study of CD8 T cells in Susac syndrome. Each CDR3 protein is one row after TCRdb ran MiXCR on the immunoSEQ multiplex PCR reads. The sample has about 76,000 distinct CDR3 sequences, 90% to 95% seen once. The sequenced sample consisted of CD8+ T cells from PBMCs. The receptors derive from a human donor with Susac syndrome. CDR3s include the opening cysteine and the closing phenylalanine or tryptophan. A D gene is named only where the DNA matches it firmly. Size is omitted from some rows. Given values are once, few, many or a class for expanded clones.

j_gene | abundance | d_gene | v_gene | CDR3nt | CDR3aa
TRBJ2-1 | - | TRBD1 | TRBV7-9 | TGTGCCAGCAGCCACACAGGGGTCAGTACCTACAATGAGCAGTTCTTC | CASSHTGVSTYNEQFF
TRBJ1-2 | - | - | TRBV7-2 | TGTGCCAGCAGCTTACATGGACAAGTATTTGCCTTC | CASSLHGQVFAF
TRBJ2-3 | - | TRBD2 | TRBV20-1 | TGCAGTGCTAGGACTAGCGGGAGCACAGATACGCAGTATTTT | CSARTSGSTDTQYF
TRBJ1-4 | - | - | TRBV20-1 | TGCAGTGCTCGCAAGAATGGTGAAAAACTGTTTTTT | CSARKNGEKLFF
TRBJ2-2 | - | - | TRBV15 | TGTGCCACCAGCAGAGAATCGGTGGCGGGGAGGAGCGGGGAGCTGTTTTTT | CATSRESVAGRSGELFF
TRBJ2-3 | - | TRBD2 | TRBV6-1 | TGTGCCAGCAGCAAAATCCCTAGCGGTCCTAGCACAGATACGCAGTATTTT | CASSKIPSGPSTDTQYF
TRBJ2-2 | - | - | TRBV5-4 | TGTGCCAGCAGCTCCCAAGTGGGCACCGGGGAGCTGTTTTTT | CASSSQVGTGELFF
TRBJ1-1 | - | TRBD1 | TRBV25-1 | TGTGCCAGCAGTCCCCGGGACAGGGCTAATGAAGCTTTCTTT | CASSPRDRANEAFF
TRBJ2-3 | - | TRBD2 | TRBV18 | TGTGCCAGCTCACCACCGGGACTAGTATCACCAGATACGCAGTATTTT | CASSPPGLVSPDTQYF
TRBJ2-5 | - | TRBD2 | TRBV30 | TGTGCCTGGAGTAGGCTAGCGGGAGGCCGGGGCCAAGAGACCCAGTACTTC | CAWSRLAGGRGQETQYF
TRBJ1-1 | - | TRBD1 | TRBV6-6 | TGTGCCAGCAGTTACTCGACAGGGGAAGCTTTCTTT | CASSYSTGEAFF
TRBJ1-1 | - | - | TRBV20-1 | TGCAGTGCTAGGGCCAGGGTAGGGGCTGAAGCTTTCTTT | CSARARVGAEAFF
TRBJ1-2 | - | TRBD1 | TRBV16 | TGTGCCAGCAGCCCGACAGGGAGCTACACCTTC | CASSPTGSYTF
TRBJ1-1 | few | - | TRBV4-3 | TGCGCCAGCAGCCAATTCCCTATGAATACTGAAGCTTTCTTT | CASSQFPMNTEAFF
TRBJ1-5 | once | - | TRBV28 | TGTGCCAGCTCCAAGCGGGGGGCAGGCAATCAGCCCCAGCATTTT | CASSKRGAGNQPQHF
TRBJ1-2 | once | - | TRBV13 | TGTGCCAGCAGCCCCCGGGGGGGGCATAACTATGGCTACACCTTC | CASSPRGGHNYGYTF
TRBJ2-6 | - | - | TRBV10-3 | TGTGCCACCAGTCCCGGTGGGGCCAACGTCCTGACTTTC | CATSPGGANVLTF
TRBJ2-7 | - | - | TRBV2 | TGTGCCAGCAGTGAAAACGGCCGGACTCGCTGGGAGCAGTACTTC | CASSENGRTRWEQYF
TRBJ2-7 | - | - | TRBV7-2 | TGTGCCAGCAGCCACTGGACCTCCTACGAGCAGTACTTC | CASSHWTSYEQYF
TRBJ2-2 | - | TRBD1 | TRBV18 | TGTGCCAGCTCACCACGGAAGGGACAGGACACCGGGGAGCTGTTTTTT | CASSPRKGQDTGELFF
TRBJ2-3 | - | TRBD2 | TRBV5-1 | TGCGCCAGCAGCTTTTTCGGCCCCGGGACTAGCGGCTCTAGCACAGATACGCAGTATTTT | CASSFFGPGTSGSSTDTQYF
TRBJ2-1 | - | - | TRBV24-1 | TGTGCCACCAGTGATTCCCACAATGAGCAGTTCTTC | CATSDSHNEQFF
TRBJ1-6 | - | - | TRBV2 | TGTGCCAGCAGTCCTGGGGGCGGGGGTATGGCACCCCTCCACTTT | CASSPGGGGMAPLHF
TRBJ2-1 | - | - | TRBV12-3/TRBV12-4 | TGTGCCAGCAGCCTCGGGGACTTGTCCTACAATGAGCAGTTCTTC | CASSLGDLSYNEQFF
TRBJ1-1 | - | - | TRBV12-3/TRBV12-4 | TGTGCCAGCAGTTTAGGCCTTTTCCGGCCTAACACTGAAGCTTTCTTT | CASSLGLFRPNTEAFF
TRBJ2-1 | - | - | TRBV6-1 | TGTGCCAGCAGTGTTCGTAGCAGTGAGCAGTTCTTC | CASSVRSSEQFF
TRBJ2-5 | - | TRBD2 | TRBV7-9 | TGTGCCAGCAGCCCCGGGCTAGCGGGGACCCAAGAGACCCAGTACTTC | CASSPGLAGTQETQYF
TRBJ1-1 | - | - | TRBV5-1 | TGCGCCAGCAGCCAAGGAGGGATTGGCACTGAAGCTTTCTTT | CASSQGGIGTEAFF
TRBJ2-7 | - | - | TRBV19 | TGTGCCAGTACCGACAGCACTTCCTACGAGCAGTACTTC | CASTDSTSYEQYF
TRBJ2-6 | - | - | TRBV29-1 | TGCAGCGTTGAAATGCGGGACGGCTCCTCTGGGGCCAACGTCCTGACTTTC | CSVEMRDGSSGANVLTF
TRBJ2-2 | once | TRBD2 | TRBV6-2/TRBV6-3 | TGTGCCAGCAGTCCCGGACTAGCGGGAGGGCCGAACACCGGGGAGCTGTTTTTT | CASSPGLAGGPNTGELFF
TRBJ2-3 | - | - | TRBV4-3 | TGCGCCAGCAGCCAAGATTGGTCTAGTTCAGATACGCAGTATTTT | CASSQDWSSSDTQYF
TRBJ2-7 | - | TRBD1 | TRBV9 | TGTGCCAGCAGCGTAGGGTCTGGGACAGGGAAGTTCGAGCAGTACTTC | CASSVGSGTGKFEQYF
TRBJ2-7 | few | - | TRBV5-4 | TGTGCCAGCAGCGAGAGCTCCTACGAGCAGTACTTC | CASSESSYEQYF
TRBJ2-3 | - | - | TRBV7-6 | TGTGCCAGCAGCTTAGAAGGGGTCCCCACAGATACGCAGTATTTT | CASSLEGVPTDTQYF
TRBJ2-7 | - | - | TRBV20-1 | TGCAGTGCTAGAGGTCCGCAGGGAAGATCCTACGAGCAGTACTTC | CSARGPQGRSYEQYF
TRBJ1-5 | - | - | TRBV5-1 | TGCGCCAGCAGCGAACAGGGACCTCAGCCCCAGCATTTT | CASSEQGPQPQHF
TRBJ2-1 | - | TRBD1 | TRBV4-3 | TGCGCCAGCAGCCAAGTCAGCATCGGGACAGGGGGTTTAGGTGAGCAGTTCTTC | CASSQVSIGTGGLGEQFF
TRBJ1-5 | - | TRBD1 | TRBV27 | TGTGCCAGCAGTTTTGGGCAGGGGGCTCAGCCCCAGCATTTT | CASSFGQGAQPQHF
TRBJ2-3 | - | TRBD2 | TRBV20-1 | TGCAGTGCTCCTATCCCTAGCGGGAGGTTGGATACGCAGTATTTT | CSAPIPSGRLDTQYF
TRBJ2-2 | - | TRBD1 | TRBV7-9 | TGTGCCAGCAGCTCGTCCCGGGACAGGGGAGAAGGGGAGCTGTTTTTT | CASSSSRDRGEGELFF
TRBJ2-3 | - | - | TRBV3-1 | TGTGCCAGCAGCCGGAAAACAGGGCCGGGCATCCCAGATACGCAGTATTTT | CASSRKTGPGIPDTQYF
TRBJ1-3 | - | - | TRBV15 | TGTGCCACCAGCAGAGATTCGGGGCACACCATATATTTT | CATSRDSGHTIYF
TRBJ1-2 | - | TRBD1 | TRBV18 | TGTGCCAGCAGACGACAGGGGGCAGACTATGGCTACACCTTC | CASRRQGADYGYTF
TRBJ2-3 | once | - | TRBV7-9 | TGTGCCAGCGACGCAGGACCGTCTGTCACAGATACGCAGTATTTT | CASDAGPSVTDTQYF
TRBJ2-1 | - | - | TRBV5-6 | TGTGCCAGCAGCCCGGACAGTAACAATGAGCAGTTCTTC | CASSPDSNNEQFF
TRBJ2-1 | - | - | TRBV20-1 | TGCAGTGCTAGAGAGGGGGCTAGCGTAGATTTCTACAATGAGCAGTTCTTC | CSAREGASVDFYNEQFF
TRBJ2-1 | - | TRBD2 | TRBV9 | TGTGCCAGCAGCGGGATAGCGGGAGCCACCTACAATGAGCAGTTCTTC | CASSGIAGATYNEQFF
TRBJ2-1 | - | TRBD2 | TRBV5-4 | TGTGCCAGCAGTTATGTTAGCGGGAGGGCCGTTAATGAGCAGTTCTTC | CASSYVSGRAVNEQFF